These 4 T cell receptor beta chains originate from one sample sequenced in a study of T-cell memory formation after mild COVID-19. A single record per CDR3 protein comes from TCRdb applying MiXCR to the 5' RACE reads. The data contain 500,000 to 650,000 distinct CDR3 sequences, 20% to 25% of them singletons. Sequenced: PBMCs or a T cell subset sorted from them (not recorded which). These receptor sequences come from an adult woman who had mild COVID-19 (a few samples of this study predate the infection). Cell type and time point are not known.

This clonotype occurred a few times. CDR3 region: CASSIRSEDTQYF. Written as DNA, the CDR3 is TGTGCCAGTAGTATAAGGTCAGAAGATACGCAGTATTTT. The V call is TRBV19, the J call TRBJ2-3; D unclear. Trimming left V 2 bases short and J 5 bases short, with 8 bases between. The CDR3 is 13 amino acids. From germline, CDR1 is LNHDA and CDR2 SQIVND (reference sequence).

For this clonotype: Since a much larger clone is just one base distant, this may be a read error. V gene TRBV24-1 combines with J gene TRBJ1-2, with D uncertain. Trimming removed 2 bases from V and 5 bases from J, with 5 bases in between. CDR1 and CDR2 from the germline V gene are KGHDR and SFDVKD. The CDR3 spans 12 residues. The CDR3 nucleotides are TGTGCCACCAGTGATTGGATTTATGGCTACACCTTC. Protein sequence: CATSDWIYGYTF.

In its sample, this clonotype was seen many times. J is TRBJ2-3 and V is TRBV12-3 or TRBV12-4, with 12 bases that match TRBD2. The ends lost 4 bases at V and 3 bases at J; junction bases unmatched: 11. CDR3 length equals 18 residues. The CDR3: CASSSKRTSGGRTDTQYF. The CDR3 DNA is TGTGCCAGCAGTTCTAAGCGCACTAGCGGGGGGCGGACAGATACGCAGTATTTT.

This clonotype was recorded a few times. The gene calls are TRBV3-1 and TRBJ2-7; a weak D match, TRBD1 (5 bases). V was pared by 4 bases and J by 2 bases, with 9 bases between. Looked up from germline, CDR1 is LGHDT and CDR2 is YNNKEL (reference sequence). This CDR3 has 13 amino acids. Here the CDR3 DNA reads TGTGCCAGCAGCCGCAGGGCCGCCTACGAGCAGTACTTC. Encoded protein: CASSRRAAYEQYF.